Listed below are T cell receptor beta chains from one sample, sequenced in a study of blood T cell repertoires in COVID-19. TCRdb's copy holds only in-frame clones and misses some; the assay was immunoSEQ multiplex PCR. Of around 150,000 clones in the sample, about 87% were seen once. Sequences were obtained from peripheral blood. These receptors came from a woman between 65 and 79 years old with COVID-19, enrolled during active disease. CDR3s include the opening cysteine and the closing phenylalanine or tryptophan. The order of the fields is J gene, V gene, clone size, D gene, CDR3 protein, CDR3 DNA. D genes are given only for firm matches. Size values are once, few and many counts, or a class for expanded clones, and some rows have none.

j_call: TRBJ1-1; v_call: TRBV5-4; clone_size: -; d_call: -; cdr3_aa: CASSFGGAEAFF; cdr3_nt: TGTGCCAGCAGCTTCGGGGGGGCTGAAGCTTTCTTT
j_call: TRBJ2-7; v_call: TRBV27; clone_size: few; d_call: TRBD1; cdr3_aa: CASSLRDREYF; cdr3_nt: TGTGCCAGCAGTTTAAGGGACAGGGAGTACTTC
j_call: TRBJ1-1; v_call: TRBV19; clone_size: -; d_call: -; cdr3_aa: CASSTPPAGNTEAFF; cdr3_nt: TGTGCCAGTAGTACCCCCCCGGCAGGGAACACTGAAGCTTTCTTT
j_call: TRBJ2-3; v_call: TRBV7-3; clone_size: -; d_call: -; cdr3_aa: CASSQNRADTQYF; cdr3_nt: TGTGCCAGCAGTCAAAACAGGGCGGATACGCAGTATTTT
j_call: TRBJ2-1; v_call: TRBV7-2; clone_size: -; d_call: -; cdr3_aa: CASSLDGVRWTKNNEQFF; cdr3_nt: TGTGCCAGCAGCTTAGATGGGGTCAGGTGGACAAAAAACAATGAGCAGTTCTTC
j_call: TRBJ2-7; v_call: TRBV5-1; clone_size: -; d_call: TRBD2; cdr3_aa: CASSYSSGGAGEQYF; cdr3_nt: TGCGCCAGCAGCTACTCTAGCGGGGGGGCCGGCGAGCAGTACTTC
j_call: TRBJ2-5; v_call: TRBV7-9; clone_size: -; d_call: -; cdr3_aa: CASSFWAGTQETQYF; cdr3_nt: TGTGCCAGCAGCTTCTGGGCGGGAACTCAAGAGACCCAGTACTTC
j_call: TRBJ2-5; v_call: TRBV3-1/TRBV3-2; clone_size: -; d_call: -; cdr3_aa: CASSQDRVKETQYF; cdr3_nt: TGTGCCAGCAGCCAAGACCGGGTCAAAGAGACCCAGTACTTC
j_call: TRBJ1-1; v_call: TRBV6-8; clone_size: -; d_call: -; cdr3_aa: CASSFESNTEAFF; cdr3_nt: TGTGCCAGCAGTTTTGAGTCGAACACTGAAGCTTTCTTT
j_call: TRBJ1-6; v_call: TRBV18; clone_size: -; d_call: -; cdr3_aa: CASSPAGKDSPLHF; cdr3_nt: TGTGCCAGCTCACCAGCAGGGAAAGATTCACCCCTCCACTTT
j_call: TRBJ1-5; v_call: TRBV2; clone_size: -; d_call: TRBD1; cdr3_aa: CASGRTGGYSNQPQHF; cdr3_nt: TGTGCCAGCGGACGGACAGGGGGGTATAGCAATCAGCCCCAGCATTTT
j_call: TRBJ2-5; v_call: TRBV5-1; clone_size: -; d_call: TRBD1; cdr3_aa: CASSQLGGQGIGETQYF; cdr3_nt: TGCGCCAGCAGTCAGTTGGGGGGACAGGGAATTGGAGAGACCCAGTACTTC
j_call: TRBJ2-3; v_call: TRBV7-8; clone_size: -; d_call: TRBD1; cdr3_aa: CASSPDRGSGTQYF; cdr3_nt: TGTGCCAGCAGCCCCGACAGGGGTTCAGGGACGCAGTATTTT
j_call: TRBJ1-1; v_call: TRBV16; clone_size: -; d_call: -; cdr3_aa: CASSQSFSEAFF; cdr3_nt: TGTGCCAGCAGCCAATCTTTCAGTGAAGCTTTCTTT
j_call: TRBJ1-6; v_call: TRBV2; clone_size: -; d_call: -; cdr3_aa: CASTQWASPLHF; cdr3_nt: TGTGCCAGCACCCAATGGGCCTCACCCCTCCACTTT
j_call: TRBJ1-6; v_call: TRBV19; clone_size: -; d_call: -; cdr3_aa: CASSIDPQASINSPLHF; cdr3_nt: TGTGCCAGTAGTATAGACCCGCAGGCTTCTATTAATTCACCCCTCCACTTT
j_call: TRBJ2-7; v_call: TRBV2; clone_size: -; d_call: -; cdr3_aa: CASSITGSEQYF; cdr3_nt: TGTGCCAGCAGTATTACAGGGTCCGAGCAGTACTTC
j_call: TRBJ1-5; v_call: TRBV21-1; clone_size: once; d_call: -; cdr3_aa: CASSKGTGQGEEYSNQPQHF; cdr3_nt: TGTGCCAGCAGCAAAGGTACGGGACAGGGCGAAGAATATAGCAATCAGCCCCAGCATTTT
j_call: TRBJ1-1; v_call: TRBV6-1; clone_size: -; d_call: -; cdr3_aa: CASSEMATEAFF; cdr3_nt: TGTGCCAGCAGTGAAATGGCCACTGAAGCTTTCTTT
j_call: TRBJ2-6; v_call: TRBV27; clone_size: -; d_call: -; cdr3_aa: CASRQGGSGANVLTF; cdr3_nt: TGTGCCAGCAGACAGGGAGGGTCTGGGGCCAACGTCCTGACTTTC
j_call: TRBJ2-3; v_call: TRBV27; clone_size: -; d_call: -; cdr3_aa: CASSLRGDTQYF; cdr3_nt: TGTGCCAGCAGTTTACGGGGAGATACGCAGTATTTT
j_call: TRBJ2-1; v_call: TRBV5-1; clone_size: once; d_call: TRBD2; cdr3_aa: CASSLVVAGGNEQFF; cdr3_nt: TGCGCCAGCAGCTTGGTAGTAGCGGGGGGGAATGAGCAGTTCTTC
j_call: TRBJ2-1; v_call: TRBV10-3; clone_size: -; d_call: -; cdr3_aa: CASQGTGYNEQFF; cdr3_nt: TGTGCCAGTCAGGGAACCGGTTACAATGAGCAGTTCTTC
j_call: TRBJ2-7; v_call: TRBV2; clone_size: -; d_call: -; cdr3_aa: CASSEDPRGEQYF; cdr3_nt: TGTGCCAGCAGTGAAGATCCCCGGGGCGAGCAGTACTTC
j_call: TRBJ1-4; v_call: TRBV6-6; clone_size: -; d_call: TRBD1; cdr3_aa: CASCDRGNEKLFF; cdr3_nt: TGTGCCAGCTGCGACAGGGGAAATGAAAAACTGTTTTTT
j_call: TRBJ2-1; v_call: TRBV18; clone_size: few; d_call: TRBD2; cdr3_aa: CASSPGLAGGSGEQFF; cdr3_nt: TGTGCCAGCTCACCTGGACTAGCGGGGGGGTCGGGTGAGCAGTTCTTC
j_call: TRBJ2-3; v_call: TRBV5-6; clone_size: -; d_call: -; cdr3_aa: CASSNRWDTQYF; cdr3_nt: TGTGCCAGCAGCAACAGGTGGGATACGCAGTATTTT
j_call: TRBJ1-2; v_call: TRBV16; clone_size: -; d_call: -; cdr3_aa: CASSQSRQVNYGYTF; cdr3_nt: TGTGCCAGCAGCCAATCCCGACAGGTAAACTATGGCTACACCTTC
j_call: TRBJ2-2; v_call: TRBV10-3; clone_size: -; d_call: -; cdr3_aa: CAISAGRGNTGELFF; cdr3_nt: TGTGCCATCAGCGCGGGCAGGGGAAACACCGGGGAGCTGTTTTTT
j_call: TRBJ2-5; v_call: TRBV7-9; clone_size: -; d_call: -; cdr3_aa: CASSLARQALQETQYF; cdr3_nt: TGTGCCAGCAGCTTAGCGCGACAAGCACTCCAAGAGACCCAGTACTTC
j_call: TRBJ2-3; v_call: TRBV27; clone_size: once; d_call: -; cdr3_aa: CASSWRVGRFTQYF; cdr3_nt: TGTGCCAGCAGTTGGAGGGTCGGCAGATTTACGCAGTATTTT
j_call: TRBJ1-5; v_call: TRBV28; clone_size: once; d_call: -; cdr3_aa: CASGQRQNQPQHF; cdr3_nt: TGTGCCAGCGGACAGCGGCAGAATCAGCCCCAGCATTTT